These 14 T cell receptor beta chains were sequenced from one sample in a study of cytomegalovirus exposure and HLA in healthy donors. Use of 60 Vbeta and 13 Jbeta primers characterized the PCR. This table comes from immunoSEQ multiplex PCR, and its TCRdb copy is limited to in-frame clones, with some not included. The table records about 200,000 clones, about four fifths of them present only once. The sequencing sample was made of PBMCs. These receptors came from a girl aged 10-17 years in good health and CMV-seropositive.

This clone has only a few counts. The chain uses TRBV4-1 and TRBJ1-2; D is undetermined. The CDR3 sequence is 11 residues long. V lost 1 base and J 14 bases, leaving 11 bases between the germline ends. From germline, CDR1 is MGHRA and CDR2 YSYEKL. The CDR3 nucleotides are TGCGCCAGCAGCCAAGGAGATGAGGGAACCTTC. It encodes CASSQGDEGTF.

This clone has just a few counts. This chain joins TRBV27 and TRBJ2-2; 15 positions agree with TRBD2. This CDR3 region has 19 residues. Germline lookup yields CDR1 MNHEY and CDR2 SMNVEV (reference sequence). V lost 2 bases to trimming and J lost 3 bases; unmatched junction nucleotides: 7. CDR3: CASSLPGLAGGRYTGELFF. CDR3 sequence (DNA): TGTGCCAGCAGTTTACCAGGACTAGCGGGGGGGAGATACACCGGGGAGCTGTTTTTT.

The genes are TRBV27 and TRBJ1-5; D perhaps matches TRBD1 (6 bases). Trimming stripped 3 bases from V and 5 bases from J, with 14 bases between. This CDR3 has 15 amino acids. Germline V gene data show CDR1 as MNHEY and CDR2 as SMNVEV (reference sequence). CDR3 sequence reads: CASSFGRGADQPQHF. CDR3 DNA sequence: TGTGCCAGCAGTTTTGGTCGGGGGGCAGATCAGCCCCAGCATTTT.

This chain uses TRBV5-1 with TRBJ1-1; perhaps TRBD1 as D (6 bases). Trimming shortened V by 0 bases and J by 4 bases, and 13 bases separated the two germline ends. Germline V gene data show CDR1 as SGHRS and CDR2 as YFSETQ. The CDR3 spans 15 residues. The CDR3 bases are TGCGCCAGCAGCTTGGGAGCGGGGGCGGGCACTGAAGCTTTCTTT. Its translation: CASSLGAGAGTEAFF.

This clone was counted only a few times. CDR3 DNA sequence: TGCGCCAGCGTAAAGGGACTAGCGGGGGGGCCGGTCACCGGGGAGCTGTTTTTT. It is translated as CASVKGLAGGPVTGELFF. The chain uses TRBV10-2 and TRBJ2-2; 16 bases match TRBD2. The germline V gene has CDR1 WSHSY and CDR2 SAAADI. Losses at the gene ends were 8 bases for V and 4 bases for J; bases not matched to a gene: 10. The CDR3 runs 18 residues.

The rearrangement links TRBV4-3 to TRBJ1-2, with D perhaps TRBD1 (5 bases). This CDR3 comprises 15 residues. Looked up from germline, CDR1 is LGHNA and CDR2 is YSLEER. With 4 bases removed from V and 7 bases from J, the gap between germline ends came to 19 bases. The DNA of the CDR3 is TGCGCCAGCAGCCCCGCGGGGGGGACCCCAGGTGGCTACACCTTC. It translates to CASSPAGGTPGGYTF.

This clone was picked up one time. CDR3 sequence reads: CSVVDWKSRTGQYF. For the CDR3, the DNA is TGCAGCGTTGTCGACTGGAAATCTAGGACAGGGCAGTACTTC. The rearrangement joins TRBV29-1 to TRBJ2-7; 7 bases map to TRBD1. Germline trimming cut 4 bases from V and 9 bases from J; bases unmatched to any gene: 15. This CDR3 is built from 14 residues. Germline V gene lookup returns CDR1 SQVTM and CDR2 ANQGSEA.

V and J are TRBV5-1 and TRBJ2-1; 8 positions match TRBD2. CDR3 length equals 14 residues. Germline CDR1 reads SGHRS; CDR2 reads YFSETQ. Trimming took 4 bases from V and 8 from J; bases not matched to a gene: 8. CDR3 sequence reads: CASSPPGGYHEQFF. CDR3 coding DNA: TGCGCCAGCAGCCCACCGGGGGGGTACCATGAGCAGTTCTTC.

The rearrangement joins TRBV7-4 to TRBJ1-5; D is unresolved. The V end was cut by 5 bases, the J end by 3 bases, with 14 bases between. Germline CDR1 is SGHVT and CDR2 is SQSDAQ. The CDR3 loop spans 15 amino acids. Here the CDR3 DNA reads TGTGCCAGCAGCCCTCCAACAGTCCTCAATCAGCCCCAGCATTTT. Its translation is CASSPPTVLNQPQHF.

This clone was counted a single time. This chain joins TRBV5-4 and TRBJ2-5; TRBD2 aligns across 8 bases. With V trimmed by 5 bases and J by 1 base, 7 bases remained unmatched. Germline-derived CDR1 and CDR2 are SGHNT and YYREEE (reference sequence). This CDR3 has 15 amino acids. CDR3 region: CASRQSGGLQETQYF. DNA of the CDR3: TGTGCCAGCAGACAAAGCGGGGGCCTCCAAGAGACCCAGTACTTC. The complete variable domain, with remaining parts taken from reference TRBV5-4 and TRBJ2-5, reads ETGVTQSPTHLIKTRGQQVTLRCSSQSGHNTVSWYQQALGQGPQFIFQYYREEENGRGNFPPRFSGLQFPNYSSELNVNALELDDSALYLCASRQSGGLQETQYFGPGTRLLVL.

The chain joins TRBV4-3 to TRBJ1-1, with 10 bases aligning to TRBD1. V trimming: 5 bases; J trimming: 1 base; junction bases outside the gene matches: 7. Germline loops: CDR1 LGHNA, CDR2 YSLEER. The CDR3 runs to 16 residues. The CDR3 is CASSTGQGFRNTEAFF. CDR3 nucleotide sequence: TGCGCCAGCAGCACGGGACAGGGGTTTCGGAACACTGAAGCTTTCTTT.

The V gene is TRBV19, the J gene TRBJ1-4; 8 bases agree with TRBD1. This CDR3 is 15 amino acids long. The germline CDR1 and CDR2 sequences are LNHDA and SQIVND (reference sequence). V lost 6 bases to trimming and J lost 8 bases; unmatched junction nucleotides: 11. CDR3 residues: CASSDGTGSLEKLFF. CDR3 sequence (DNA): TGTGCCAGTAGCGACGGGACAGGAAGTTTGGAAAAACTGTTTTTT.

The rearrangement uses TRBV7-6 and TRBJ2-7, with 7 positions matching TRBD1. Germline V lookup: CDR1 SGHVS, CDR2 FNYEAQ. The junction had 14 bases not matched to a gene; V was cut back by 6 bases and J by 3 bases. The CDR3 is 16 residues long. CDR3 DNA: TGTGCCAGCAGGGCAAACTTCCAGGGGGTAGGCTACGAGCAGTACTTC. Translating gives CASRANFQGVGYEQYF.

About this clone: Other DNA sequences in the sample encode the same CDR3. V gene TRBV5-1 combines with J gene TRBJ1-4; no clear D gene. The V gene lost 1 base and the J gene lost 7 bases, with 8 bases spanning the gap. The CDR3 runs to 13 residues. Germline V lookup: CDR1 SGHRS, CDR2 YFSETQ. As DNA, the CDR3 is TGCGCCAGCAGCTTGTCCAGAAGTGAAAAACTGTTTTTT. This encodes CASSLSRSEKLFF.